This T cell receptor beta chain was identified in a study of neurological immune-mediated disorders. Trimming removed 1 base from V and 1 base from J, with 4 bases in between. Germline-derived CDR1 and CDR2 are KGHSH and LQKENI. The CDR3 covers 13 residues. TCRdb re-called the 5' RACE reads through MiXCR, storing one row per CDR3 protein. Of about 27,000 distinct CDR3 sequences listed, over 20% are singletons. A single count supports this clonotype. The source material was PBMCs. The TCR comes from a woman in her sixties in good health. This rearrangement joins TRBV18 to TRBJ2-5; D gene uncertain. The CDR3 coding sequence is TGTGCCAGCTCACCACACCCCCAAGAGACCCAGTACTTC. This gives the protein CASSPHPQETQYF.